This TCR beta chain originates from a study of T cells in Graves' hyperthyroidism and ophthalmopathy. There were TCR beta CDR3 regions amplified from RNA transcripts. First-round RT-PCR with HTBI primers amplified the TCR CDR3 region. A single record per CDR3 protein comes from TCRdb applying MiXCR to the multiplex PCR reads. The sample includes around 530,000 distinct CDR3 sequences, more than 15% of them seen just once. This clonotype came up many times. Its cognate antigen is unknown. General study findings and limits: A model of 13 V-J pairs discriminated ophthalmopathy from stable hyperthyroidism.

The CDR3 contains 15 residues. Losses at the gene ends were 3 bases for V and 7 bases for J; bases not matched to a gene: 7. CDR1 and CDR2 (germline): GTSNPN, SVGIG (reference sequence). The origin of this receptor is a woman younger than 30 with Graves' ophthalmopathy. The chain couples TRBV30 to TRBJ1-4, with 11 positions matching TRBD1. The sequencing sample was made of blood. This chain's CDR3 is CAWSRTGGGGEKLFF. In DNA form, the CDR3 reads TGTGCCTGGAGCAGGACAGGGGGCGGCGGTGAAAAACTGTTTTTT.